This T cell receptor (beta chain) stems from a study of cytomegalovirus exposure and HLA in healthy donors. 13 Jbeta primers and 60 Vbeta primers were used for the PCR. Measured with immunoSEQ multiplex PCR; TCRdb has only the in-frame clones, and not every one. The table records 85,000 to 130,000 clones, about four fifths of them present only once. This CDR3 contains 15 residues. The V gene's germline CDR1 is MNHEY and CDR2 SVGAGI. The ends lost 4 bases at V and 4 bases at J; junction bases unmatched: 8. The chain has TRBV6-5 and TRBJ2-3, with 7 bases that match TRBD2. The TCR originated in a man in his fifties in good health and CMV-seronegative. The sample consisted of PBMCs. This chain's CDR3 is CASSSGGIPSDTQYF. The CDR3 nucleotides read TGTGCCAGCAGTTCCGGGGGGATCCCCTCAGATACGCAGTATTTT.